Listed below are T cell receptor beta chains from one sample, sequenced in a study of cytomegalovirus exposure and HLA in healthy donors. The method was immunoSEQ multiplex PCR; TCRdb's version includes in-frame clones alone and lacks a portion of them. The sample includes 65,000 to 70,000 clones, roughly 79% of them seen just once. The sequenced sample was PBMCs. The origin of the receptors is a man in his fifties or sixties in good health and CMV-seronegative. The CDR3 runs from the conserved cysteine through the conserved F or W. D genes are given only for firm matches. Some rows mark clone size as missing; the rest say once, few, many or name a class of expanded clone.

DNA: TGTGCCAGCAGCTTAGGGACAGGGCCGCTAAACGAGCAGTTCTTC; CDR3: CASSLGTGPLNEQFF; size: medium-sized; D: TRBD1; V: TRBV7-9; J: TRBJ2-1
DNA: TGCGCCAGCAGCTCTTACAGGGGCGGTGCAACTAATGAAAAACTGTTTTTT; CDR3: CASSSYRGGATNEKLFF; size: .; D: TRBD1; V: TRBV5-1; J: TRBJ1-4
DNA: TGTGCCAGCAGTCCTCGAGGGGACAGTTCCCACGAGCAGTACTTC; CDR3: CASSPRGDSSHEQYF; size: .; D: TRBD1; V: TRBV6-5; J: TRBJ2-7
DNA: TGTGCCAGCAGCTTAGGCGGAGGGGTGTCCCAGTACTTC; CDR3: CASSLGGGVSQYF; size: .; D: .; V: TRBV7-2; J: TRBJ2-5
DNA: TGTGCCAGCAACTTTAACACAGATACGCAGTATTTT; CDR3: CASNFNTDTQYF; size: .; D: .; V: TRBV7-9; J: TRBJ2-3
DNA: TGTGCCTGGACCCAAGGGGCAGGGATGCATGAGCAGTTCTTC; CDR3: CAWTQGAGMHEQFF; size: once; D: .; V: TRBV30; J: TRBJ2-1
DNA: TGTGCCTGGAGTGAAGTCGGCGGGGGCCCAGATACGCAGTATTTT; CDR3: CAWSEVGGGPDTQYF; size: .; D: .; V: TRBV30; J: TRBJ2-3
DNA: TGTGCCAGCAGCGCCCGACCCGGAGACGGCGGGGAGCTGTTTTTT; CDR3: CASSARPGDGGELFF; size: .; D: .; V: TRBV9; J: TRBJ2-2
DNA: TGCGCCAGCAGCTTGTCAGGAAACTATGGCTACACCTTC; CDR3: CASSLSGNYGYTF; size: .; D: .; V: TRBV5-1; J: TRBJ1-2
DNA: TGTGCCAGCAGCACCCGACAGACCGGGGAGCTGTTTTTT; CDR3: CASSTRQTGELFF; size: .; D: .; V: TRBV7-3; J: TRBJ2-2
DNA: TGTGCCAGCAGTGAGGGGACTATCCCCTACAATGAGCAGTTCTTC; CDR3: CASSEGTIPYNEQFF; size: .; D: TRBD2; V: TRBV2; J: TRBJ2-1
DNA: TGCGCCAGCAGTGAGCAGAATGAAAAACCCCTTGAAGCTTTCTTT; CDR3: CASSEQNEKPLEAFF; size: .; D: .; V: TRBV10-2; J: TRBJ1-1
DNA: TGTGCCTGGCAGGGGGCGCGGGACACTGAAGCTTTCTTT; CDR3: CAWQGARDTEAFF; size: few; D: TRBD1; V: TRBV30; J: TRBJ1-1
DNA: TGTGCCAGCAGCGTCTCGGGACAGGGGGTATACGAGCAGTACTTC; CDR3: CASSVSGQGVYEQYF; size: few; D: TRBD1; V: TRBV5-5; J: TRBJ2-7
DNA: TGTGCCAGCAGTGAACAACTAGCGGGGGGCCGGGAGCAGTACTTC; CDR3: CASSEQLAGGREQYF; size: .; D: TRBD2; V: TRBV2; J: TRBJ2-7
DNA: TGTGCCAGCAGTGACAGGGGTAGCTACGAGCAGTACTTC; CDR3: CASSDRGSYEQYF; size: .; D: .; V: TRBV2; J: TRBJ2-7
DNA: TGTGCCAGCAGCTCCGGGGACACTCATACCCGGTTCTTC; CDR3: CASSSGDTHTRFF; size: .; D: .; V: TRBV6-5; J: TRBJ2-1
DNA: TGTGCCAGCAGCACCCAGGGGACCGGGGAGCTGTTTTTT; CDR3: CASSTQGTGELFF; size: .; D: .; V: TRBV5-4; J: TRBJ2-2
DNA: TGTGCCAGCAAATTCAGGACAGCCCTCTACGAGCAGTACTTC; CDR3: CASKFRTALYEQYF; size: .; D: .; V: TRBV6-5; J: TRBJ2-7
DNA: TGTGCCAGCAGTCGGGGAACAGGGCGTACTGAAGCTTTCTTT; CDR3: CASSRGTGRTEAFF; size: .; D: .; V: TRBV27; J: TRBJ1-1
DNA: TGTGCCTGGAGTGTACTAGGTTCCTACGAGCAGTACTTC; CDR3: CAWSVLGSYEQYF; size: .; D: .; V: TRBV30; J: TRBJ2-7
DNA: TGTGCCTGGAGTGTACTTCGGGACAGGGGATTTGGAGCTTTCTTT; CDR3: CAWSVLRDRGFGAFF; size: .; D: TRBD1; V: TRBV30; J: TRBJ1-1
DNA: TGCGCCAGCAGCTTGTTTGGGGCCGCGAACACCGGGGAGCTGTTTTTT; CDR3: CASSLFGAANTGELFF; size: .; D: .; V: TRBV5-1; J: TRBJ2-2
DNA: TGTGCCAGCAACACGGGATCTCAGGGGTATGGCTACACCTTC; CDR3: CASNTGSQGYGYTF; size: .; D: .; V: TRBV28; J: TRBJ1-2
DNA: TGTGCCAGCAGCTCGGGACAGAACACTGAAGCTTTCTTT; CDR3: CASSSGQNTEAFF; size: .; D: .; V: TRBV11-2; J: TRBJ1-1
DNA: TGTGCCACCCAATCGGGACACATTTTAGAGACCCAGTACTTC; CDR3: CATQSGHILETQYF; size: .; D: .; V: TRBV10-3; J: TRBJ2-5
DNA: TGTGCCACCAGTACTGATGTGGGGAGTCAGCCCCAGCATTTT; CDR3: CATSTDVGSQPQHF; size: .; D: .; V: TRBV15; J: TRBJ1-5
DNA: TGTGCCAGCAGGACTAGCGGGGTGAGCTCCTACGAGCAGTACTTC; CDR3: CASRTSGVSSYEQYF; size: .; D: TRBD2; V: TRBV6-6; J: TRBJ2-7
DNA: TGTGCAAGTCCCTCTACCCGGCTAGCGGGGGGTAGTAGCACAGATACGCAGTATTTT; CDR3: CASPSTRLAGGSSTDTQYF; size: few; D: .; V: TRBV12-2; J: TRBJ2-3
DNA: TGTGCCAGTAGTAATTCTTATCGGAATTCACCCCTCCACTTT; CDR3: CASSNSYRNSPLHF; size: .; D: .; V: TRBV19; J: TRBJ1-6
DNA: TGTGCCAGCAGCTCTCAACCGCGGGGGGGCTCCTACGAGCAGTACTTC; CDR3: CASSSQPRGGSYEQYF; size: .; D: TRBD2; V: TRBV5-4; J: TRBJ2-7
DNA: TGCGCCAGCAGCCCCCAGGGGCCGGTGAACACTGAAGCTTTCTTT; CDR3: CASSPQGPVNTEAFF; size: .; D: .; V: TRBV5-1; J: TRBJ1-1
DNA: TGTGCCAGCAGCTTAAGCGACAGCGTCTATGGCTACACCTTC; CDR3: CASSLSDSVYGYTF; size: few; D: .; V: TRBV11-2; J: TRBJ1-2
DNA: TGCAGTGCTAGCTACTCCTACGAGCAGTACTTC; CDR3: CSASYSYEQYF; size: .; D: .; V: TRBV20-1; J: TRBJ2-7
DNA: TGTGCCAGCAGCTTAGACGGGGGCAATGAGCAGTTCTTC; CDR3: CASSLDGGNEQFF; size: .; D: .; V: TRBV7-9; J: TRBJ2-1
DNA: TGCAGCGTCCTCCCCCTAGACCAACCTGCCGGCGATACGCAGTATTTT; CDR3: CSVLPLDQPAGDTQYF; size: .; D: .; V: TRBV29-1; J: TRBJ2-3
DNA: TGTGCCAGTAGTCCGACCGCTGGTAGCGGCTACACCTTC; CDR3: CASSPTAGSGYTF; size: .; D: .; V: TRBV19; J: TRBJ1-2
DNA: TGTGCCAGCAGCTCTACTATGGAGGTAGATACGCAGTATTTT; CDR3: CASSSTMEVDTQYF; size: .; D: .; V: TRBV7-3; J: TRBJ2-3
DNA: TGTGCCAGCAGGTTAGAAGGGAGGAGAGCTTTCTTT; CDR3: CASRLEGRRAFF; size: few; D: .; V: TRBV6-6; J: TRBJ1-1
DNA: TGTGCCAGCAGCTTAGGATGGGGGGACACTGAAGCTTTCTTT; CDR3: CASSLGWGDTEAFF; size: .; D: .; V: TRBV11-2; J: TRBJ1-1
DNA: TGTGCCAGCAGTTTCAGAAGGGGGAACACTGAAGCTTTCTTT; CDR3: CASSFRRGNTEAFF; size: .; D: .; V: TRBV6-1; J: TRBJ1-1
DNA: TGTGCCATCAGTGAACGGACAGGGAATGGCTACACCTTC; CDR3: CAISERTGNGYTF; size: once; D: TRBD1; V: TRBV10-3; J: TRBJ1-2
DNA: TGTGCCAGCAGATCGCTAGCGGAGCTCACAGATACGCAGTATTTT; CDR3: CASRSLAELTDTQYF; size: .; D: TRBD2; V: TRBV7-9; J: TRBJ2-3
DNA: TGTGCCAGCAGCATGATTAACAGGGACGCCGAGACCCAGTACTTC; CDR3: CASSMINRDAETQYF; size: .; D: .; V: TRBV5-4; J: TRBJ2-5
DNA: TGTGCCAGCAGACGGACAGGGGAGATCTCCTACGAGCAGTACTTC; CDR3: CASRRTGEISYEQYF; size: .; D: TRBD1; V: TRBV2; J: TRBJ2-7
DNA: TGTGCCAGCAGTGACTGCGGGACTAGCGGGGGACAAAGCTCCTACGAGCAGTACTTC; CDR3: CASSDCGTSGGQSSYEQYF; size: .; D: TRBD2; V: TRBV6-4; J: TRBJ2-7
DNA: TGCGCCAGCTCCCGGGGACAGGGGAGCTACGAGCAGTACTTC; CDR3: CASSRGQGSYEQYF; size: .; D: TRBD1; V: TRBV5-1; J: TRBJ2-7
DNA: TGCGCCAGCAGTCCTCCGGGACTAGCGGTCTCCTACGAGCAGTACTTC; CDR3: CASSPPGLAVSYEQYF; size: .; D: TRBD2; V: TRBV4-1; J: TRBJ2-7
DNA: TGTGCCAGCCTTATAGCGGGGGGAGATACGCAGTATTTT; CDR3: CASLIAGGDTQYF; size: .; D: TRBD2; V: TRBV2; J: TRBJ2-3
DNA: TGTGCCAGCAGCTTGGGTAGGGGAAACTATGGCTACACCTTC; CDR3: CASSLGRGNYGYTF; size: once; D: .; V: TRBV5-4; J: TRBJ1-2
DNA: TGTGCCAACAAGGCCATCCAGGGCACTGAAGCTTTCTTT; CDR3: CANKAIQGTEAFF; size: few; D: .; V: TRBV5-8; J: TRBJ1-1
DNA: TGTGCCAGCAGAGTACAGGGTTCCTACGAGCAGTACTTC; CDR3: CASRVQGSYEQYF; size: few; D: .; V: TRBV27; J: TRBJ2-7
DNA: TGTGCCTGGCAAACCAGCAGGGGCAACGAGCAGTACTTC; CDR3: CAWQTSRGNEQYF; size: .; D: .; V: TRBV30; J: TRBJ2-7